These 29 T cell receptor beta chains came from one sample sequenced in a study of Graves' ophthalmopathy and Graves' hyperthyroidism. The authors amplified TCR beta CDR3 regions, and they did so from RNA transcripts for repertoire sequencing. A first-round RT-PCR used HTBI primers, followed by a second-round multiplex PCR. A single record per CDR3 protein comes from TCRdb applying MiXCR to the multiplex PCR reads. The sample has around 600,000 distinct CDR3 sequences, more than 40% seen once. Sequencing was done on a sample of peripheral blood. All receptors derive from an adult man with Graves' ophthalmopathy.

The table lists this clonotype with a count of one. J is TRBJ1-1 and V is TRBV20-1; weak D call: TRBD1 (5 bases). Germline V gives CDR1 DFQATT, CDR2 SNEGSKA (reference sequence). Trimming shortened V by 3 bases and J by 7 bases, and 12 bases separated the two germline ends. The CDR3 spans 12 residues. CDR3 DNA sequence: TGCAGTGCTAGCGGACACGGCTTTGAAGCTTTCTTT. This translates into CSASGHGFEAFF.

This clonotype was seen only a few times. The rearrangement joins TRBV11-2 to TRBJ1-5; TRBD1 might be the D (6 bases). Germline loops: CDR1 SGHAT, CDR2 FQNNGV. The length of the CDR3 is 13 residues. Trimming removed 6 bases at V and 5 bases at J, with 11 bases between. CDR3 bases: TGTGCCAGCAGTCGACAGGAAGATCAGCCCCAGCATTTT. It encodes CASSRQEDQPQHF.

The table lists this clonotype with a count of one. The chain is built from TRBV29-1 and TRBJ2-7, with TRBD1 matching over 9 bases. V shed 6 bases and J 2 bases; nucleotides not matched to a gene: 20. The CDR3 runs to 18 residues. Germline-derived CDR1 and CDR2 are SQVTM and ANQGSEA. The CDR3 here is CSVSGTGIRGTATYEQYF. CDR3 coding DNA: TGCAGCGTCTCCGGGACAGGGATACGCGGGACAGCGACCTACGAGCAGTACTTC.

This clonotype was picked up many times. The V and J genes are TRBV5-1 and TRBJ2-6; D remains unclear. V gave up 4 bases and J gave up 2 bases, with 7 bases separating them. Germline CDR1 is SGHRS and CDR2 is YFSETQ. This CDR3 has 14 residues. This CDR3 reads CASSPWAGANVLTF. The CDR3 DNA sequence: TGCGCCAGCAGCCCCTGGGCTGGGGCCAACGTCCTGACTTTC.

As concerns this clonotype: The CDR3 carries no conserved terminal phenylalanine or tryptophan, so it likely arises from a read error. The DNA is left out, because the CDR3 cannot be placed on it with certainty; the CDR3 is given as TCRdb lists it. The gene calls are TRBV2 and TRBJ2-5; no DNA check was done on the table's D call, TRBD1. The germline CDR1 and CDR2 sequences are SNHLY and FYNNEI. The CDR3 is made up of 13 amino acids, end residues included. The CDR3: CASSYRDGYTFGS.

The chain has TRBV7-9 and TRBJ2-7; 9 bases agree with TRBD1. This CDR3 comprises 14 residues. Germline CDR1 and CDR2: SEHNR and FQNEAQ (reference sequence). V lost 5 bases and J lost 5; bases outside the gene matches: 7. CDR3 DNA: TGTGCCAGCAGCGCCGGGACAGGGTCAAACGAGCAGTACTTC. Its translation is CASSAGTGSNEQYF.

Concerning this clonotype: Germline is not matched at one junction end, which may reflect a read error. The chain carries TRBV7-7 and TRBJ2-5; D is unresolved. The germline gives CDR1 SSHAT, CDR2 FNYEAQ (reference sequence). The CDR3 loop spans 15 amino acids. CDR3 in DNA: TGTGCTAGCAGCTCACCAAGCAGGAGTCAAGAGACCCAGTACTTC. Its protein product is CASSSPSRSQETQYF.

This chain joins TRBV5-1 and TRBJ2-7; TRBD1 matches at 9 bases. Per germline, CDR1 SGHRS and CDR2 YFSETQ. The V and J ends lost 5 bases and 6 bases, in that order; junction bases with no gene match: 9. The CDR3 spans 14 residues. This CDR3 is CASRPGTGFREQYF. CDR3 bases: TGCGCCAGCAGGCCCGGGACAGGGTTTCGCGAGCAGTACTTC.

This sequence joins TRBV7-9 and TRBJ2-5; the D gene is possibly TRBD1 (6 bases). CDR1 is SEHNR, CDR2 FQNEAQ, per germline (reference sequence). V gave up 7 bases and J gave up 3 bases, with 18 bases separating them. This CDR3 contains 15 residues. CDR3 bases: TGTGCCAGCACCCGAAACCCCACAGGGAAAGAGACCCAGTACTTC. Translation: CASTRNPTGKETQYF.

Ten or more counts support this clonotype. This rearrangement joins TRBV5-4 to TRBJ1-6, with D possibly being TRBD1 (6 bases). V lost 5 bases and J 8 bases, leaving 14 bases between the germline ends. This CDR3 region has 14 residues. Germline CDR1 reads SGHNT; CDR2 reads YYREEE (reference sequence). The CDR3 DNA sequence: TGTGCCAGCAGAAACCGGGACACCTATTCACCCCTCCACTTT. It is translated as CASRNRDTYSPLHF. Full variable domain (outside the CDR3, taken from reference TRBV5-4 and TRBJ1-6): ETGVTQSPTHLIKTRGQQVTLRCSSQSGHNTVSWYQQALGQGPQFIFQYYREEENGRGNFPPRFSGLQFPNYSSELNVNALELDDSALYLCASRNRDTYSPLHFGNGTRLTVT.

The J gene is TRBJ2-5, the V gene TRBV11-1; either TRBD1 or TRBD2 may fit D (5 bases each). V lost 6 bases and J 4 bases, leaving 15 bases between the germline ends. Germline lookup yields CDR1 SGHAT and CDR2 FQDESV (reference sequence). CDR3 length equals 14 residues. The chain's CDR3 is CASRDQGRGETQYF. CDR3 nucleotide sequence: TGTGCCAGCAGAGATCAGGGTCGGGGAGAGACCCAGTACTTC.

This clonotype was seen only a few times. A read error may be the cause here, since a much bigger clone is one base away. J is TRBJ2-7 and V is TRBV11-2; weak D call: TRBD2 (5 bases). The CDR3 totals 13 residues. Per germline, CDR1 SGHAT and CDR2 FQNNGV. V lost 2 bases and J lost 1, with 6 bases in between. The DNA of the CDR3 is TGTGCCAGCAGCTTAATAGCGTCCTACGAGCAGTACTTC. Translated: CASSLIASYEQYF.

This clonotype was counted at least ten times. At one end, the junction sequence differs from germline, possibly due to a read error. The rearrangement links TRBV10-3 to TRBJ1-1; D unresolved. The germline CDR1 and CDR2 sequences are ENHRY and SYGVKD. This CDR3 contains 14 residues. The CDR3 loop is CASSYPPPATEAFF. CDR3 sequence (DNA): TGTGCCAGCAGTTATCCCCCCCCGGCCACTGAAGCTTTCTTT.

This chain links TRBV6-1 with TRBJ1-1; D is undetermined. The CDR3 runs 15 residues. Trimming took 5 bases from V and 5 from J, leaving 18 bases between them. CDR1 is MNHNS and CDR2 is SASEGT in the germline V gene. In nucleotides, the CDR3 is TGTGCCAGCAGTTTGAGTAGGGCGGGGAAGACTGAAGCTTTCTTT. This encodes CASSLSRAGKTEAFF.

The V and J genes are TRBV5-1 and TRBJ1-1; D is undetermined. Trimming pared 1 base from V and 1 base from J, leaving 11 bases between. The CDR3 is 15 residues long. Germline lookup yields CDR1 SGHRS and CDR2 YFSETQ. The CDR3, as DNA: TGCGCCAGCAGCTTGAAAGTCTTGGGGAACACTGAAGCTTTCTTT. Translating gives CASSLKVLGNTEAFF.

V gene TRBV9 combines with J gene TRBJ2-2; D call uncertain. This CDR3 comprises 15 residues. Trimming took off 3 bases at V and 3 bases at J, with 12 bases between the two ends. Germline V gene sequence: CDR1 SGDLS, CDR2 YYNGEE. The CDR3 reads CASSAGSRDTGELFF. DNA of the CDR3: TGTGCCAGCAGCGCGGGTAGCCGAGACACCGGGGAGCTGTTTTTT.

V usage is TRBV10-3 and J usage is TRBJ1-1; TRBD1 is a possible D gene (5 bases). Trimming took 0 bases from V and 1 from J, leaving 15 bases between them. Germline lookup yields CDR1 ENHRY and CDR2 SYGVKD. CDR3 length: 17 residues. CDR3 in DNA: TGTGCCATCAGTGAGTCGTTTCCCCCCAGGGCGAACACTGAAGCTTTCTTT. Protein sequence: CAISESFPPRANTEAFF.

The J gene is TRBJ2-7, the V gene TRBV12-5, with 13 bases fitting TRBD2. Germline V gives CDR1 LGHNT, CDR2 FRNRAP. The CDR3 has 14 amino acids. The CDR3 loop reads CASSWTSGSPEQYF. The CDR3 nucleotides read TGTGCCAGCAGCTGGACTAGCGGGAGCCCCGAGCAGTACTTC. The variable domain in full, with the rest retrieved from reference TRBV12-5 and TRBJ2-7, is DARVTQTPRHKVTEMGQEVTMRCQPILGHNTVFWYRQTMMQGLELLAYFRNRAPLDDSGMPKDRFSAEMPDATLATLKIQPSEPRDSAVYFCASSWTSGSPEQYFGPGTRLTVT.

The chain uses TRBV12-3 or TRBV12-4 and TRBJ2-3; no definite D call. This CDR3 spans 13 amino acids. Trimming stripped 5 bases from V and 10 bases from J, with 16 bases between. The CDR3: CASSPPLDMAQYF. DNA of the CDR3: TGTGCCAGCAGTCCCCCCCTAGATATGGCGCAGTATTTT.

Ten or more counts support this clonotype. The chain is built from TRBV12-3 or TRBV12-4 and TRBJ2-7; D tentatively fits TRBD1 or TRBD2 (5 bases each). This CDR3 has 14 amino acids. With 0 bases removed from V and 9 bases from J, the gap between germline ends came to 15 bases. The CDR3 here is CASSLAGTDSGQYF. As DNA, the CDR3 is TGTGCCAGCAGTTTAGCGGGGACGGACTCGGGGCAGTACTTC.

The rearrangement uses TRBV5-1 and TRBJ1-5; 8 bases align to TRBD1. With 4 bases clipped from V and 1 base from J, the junction kept 4 bases outside the gene matches. Germline CDR1 reads SGHRS; CDR2 reads YFSETQ. This CDR3 has 15 amino acids. The CDR3 sequence: CASSSTGGSNQPQHF. The CDR3 DNA sequence: TGCGCCAGCAGCAGCACAGGGGGGAGCAATCAGCCCCAGCATTTT.

The chain carries TRBV25-1 and TRBJ2-7; 8 bases map to TRBD1. The CDR3 is 16 amino acids. Germline CDR1 and CDR2: MGHDK and SYGVNS. With V trimmed by 1 base and J by 3 bases, 8 bases remained unmatched. CDR3: CASSESMGTGNYEQYF. The CDR3 nucleotides read TGTGCCAGCAGTGAATCCATGGGGACAGGAAACTACGAGCAGTACTTC.

J is TRBJ2-5 and V is TRBV10-3; D is unclear. Deletions cut 5 bases from V and 0 bases from J, with 7 bases between. The germline V gene encodes CDR1 ENHRY and CDR2 SYGVKD. This CDR3 has 13 residues. The CDR3 protein is CAISPGHQETQYF. DNA of the CDR3: TGTGCCATCAGTCCGGGTCACCAAGAGACCCAGTACTTC.

Remarks on this clonotype: A much larger clone differs by one base, so this may be a read error. This chain connects TRBV5-1 to TRBJ1-2, with D uncertain. The CDR3 sequence is 14 residues long. Trimming removed 6 bases at V and 4 bases at J, with 16 bases between. Germline CDR1 SGHRS, CDR2 YFSETQ. CDR3 sequence reads: CASTNSGDSYGYTF. The CDR3 DNA sequence: TGCGCCAGCACCAATTCGGGCGATTCCTATGGCTACACCTTC.

This clonotype was seen more than once but under ten times. The chain couples TRBV9 to TRBJ2-1; a weak D match, TRBD2 (5 bases). Germline loops: CDR1 SGDLS, CDR2 YYNGEE. The CDR3 runs to 12 residues. Between the trimmed V and J ends, which lost 4 bases and 6 bases, there was a span of 8 bases. The CDR3 bases are TGTGCCAGCAGCCCGGACTTCAATGAGCAGTTCTTC. It encodes CASSPDFNEQFF.

This clonotype has just a few counts. This chain uses TRBV9 with TRBJ2-2, with unresolved D. This CDR3 has 13 residues. Trimming stripped 0 bases from V and 9 bases from J, with 9 bases between. The V gene's germline CDR1 is SGDLS and CDR2 YYNGEE. In nucleotides, the CDR3 is TGTGCCAGCAGCGTAGAGGGATTCCGGGAGCTGTTTTTT. It yields the protein CASSVEGFRELFF.

This clonotype was seen ten or more times. The chain has TRBV10-3 and TRBJ2-2; D unresolved. The germline V gene has CDR1 ENHRY and CDR2 SYGVKD. This CDR3 has 15 residues. V was trimmed by 0 bases and J by 0 bases, leaving 5 bases between them. CDR3 amino acids: CAISESPANTGELFF. CDR3 bases: TGTGCCATCAGTGAGTCCCCCGCGAACACCGGGGAGCTGTTTTTT.

Regarding this clonotype: The junction departs from germline at one end; a sequencing error may be responsible. The chain's CDR3 is CATRRTPDTEAFF. The CDR3 DNA reads as TGTGCCACCAGGAGGACGCCGGACACCGAAGCTTTCTTT. The chain uses TRBV15 and TRBJ1-1; maybe TRBD1 (5 bases). The CDR3 contains 13 residues. Germline CDR1 and CDR2: LNHNV and YYDKDF (reference sequence).

This clonotype was picked up a small number of times. The V call is TRBV5-1, the J call TRBJ2-5; D is unclear. Trimming took 7 bases from V and 2 from J, leaving 18 bases between them. Germline CDR1 is SGHRS and CDR2 is YFSETQ. This CDR3 contains 15 residues. CDR3 nucleotides: TGCGCCAGCCAGTTAATCCGGGCAGTACAAGAGACCCAGTACTTC. Protein: CASQLIRAVQETQYF.